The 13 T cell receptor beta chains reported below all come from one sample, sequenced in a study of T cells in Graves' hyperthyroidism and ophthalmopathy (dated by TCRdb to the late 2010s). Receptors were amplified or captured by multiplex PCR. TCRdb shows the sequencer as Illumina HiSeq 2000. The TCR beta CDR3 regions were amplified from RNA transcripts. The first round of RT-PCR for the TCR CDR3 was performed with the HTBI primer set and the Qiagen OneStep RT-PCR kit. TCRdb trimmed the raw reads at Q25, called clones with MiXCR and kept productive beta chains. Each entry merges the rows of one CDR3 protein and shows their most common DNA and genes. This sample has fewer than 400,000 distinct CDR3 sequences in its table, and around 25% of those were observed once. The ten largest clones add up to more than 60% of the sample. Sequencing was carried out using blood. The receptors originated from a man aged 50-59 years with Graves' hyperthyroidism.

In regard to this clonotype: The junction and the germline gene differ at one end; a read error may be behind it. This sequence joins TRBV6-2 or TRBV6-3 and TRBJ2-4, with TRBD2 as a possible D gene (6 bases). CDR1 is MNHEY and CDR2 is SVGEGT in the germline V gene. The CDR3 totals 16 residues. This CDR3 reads CASSYLGRGAKDIQYF. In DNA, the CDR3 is TGTGCCAGCAGTTATTTAGGGCGCGGGGCCAAAGACATTCAGTACTTC.

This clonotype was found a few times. The CDR3 is CASSLHWTPPNNEQFF. The CDR3 bases are TGTGCCAGCAGCTTACACTGGACCCCTCCTAACAATGAGCAGTTCTTC. This chain uses TRBV7-3 with TRBJ2-1; D gene uncertain. V was shortened by 2 bases and J by 5 bases, with 16 bases between the two germline ends. The V gene's germline CDR1 is SGHTA and CDR2 FQGTGA. This CDR3 has 16 residues. Variable domain in full (rest from reference TRBV7-3 and TRBJ2-1): GAGVSQTPSNKVTEKGKYVELRCDPISGHTALYWYRQSLGQGPEFLIYFQGTGAADDSGLPNDRFFAVRPEGSVSTLKIQRTERGDSAVYLCASSLHWTPPNNEQFFGPGTRLTVL.

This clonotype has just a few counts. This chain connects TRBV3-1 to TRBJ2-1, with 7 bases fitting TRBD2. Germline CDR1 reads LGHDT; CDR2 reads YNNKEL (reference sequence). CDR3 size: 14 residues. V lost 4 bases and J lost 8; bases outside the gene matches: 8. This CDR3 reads CASSPTGGSDEQFF. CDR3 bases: TGTGCCAGCAGCCCCACGGGGGGTTCCGATGAGCAGTTCTTC.

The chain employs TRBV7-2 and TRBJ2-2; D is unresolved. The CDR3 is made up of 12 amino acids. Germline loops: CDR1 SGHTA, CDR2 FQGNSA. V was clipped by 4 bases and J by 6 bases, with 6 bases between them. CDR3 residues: CASSYNAGELFF. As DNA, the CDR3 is TGTGCCAGCAGCTACAATGCCGGGGAGCTGTTTTTT.

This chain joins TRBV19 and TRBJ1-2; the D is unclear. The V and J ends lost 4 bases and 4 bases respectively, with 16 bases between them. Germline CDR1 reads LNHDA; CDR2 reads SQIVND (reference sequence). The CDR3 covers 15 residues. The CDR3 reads CASSRDTSVRYGYTF. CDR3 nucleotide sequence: TGTGCCAGTAGTAGAGACACTTCCGTACGCTATGGCTACACCTTC.

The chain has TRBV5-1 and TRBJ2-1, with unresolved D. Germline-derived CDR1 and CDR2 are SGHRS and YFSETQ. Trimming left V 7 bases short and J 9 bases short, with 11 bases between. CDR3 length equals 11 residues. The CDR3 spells CASASEAEQFF. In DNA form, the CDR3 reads TGCGCCAGCGCCAGCGAGGCTGAGCAGTTCTTC.

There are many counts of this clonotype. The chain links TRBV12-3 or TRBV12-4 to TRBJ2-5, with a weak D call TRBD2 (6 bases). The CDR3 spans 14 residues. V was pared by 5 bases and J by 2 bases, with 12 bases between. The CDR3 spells CASSRTTSQETQYF. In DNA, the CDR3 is TGTGCCAGCAGTAGGACTACATCACAAGAGACCCAGTACTTC.

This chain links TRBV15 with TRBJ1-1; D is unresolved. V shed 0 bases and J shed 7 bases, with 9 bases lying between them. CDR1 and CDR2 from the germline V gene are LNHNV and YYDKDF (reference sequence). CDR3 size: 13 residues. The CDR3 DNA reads TGTGCCACCAGCAGAGAAGGCTGGGTTGAAGCTTTCTTT. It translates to CATSREGWVEAFF.

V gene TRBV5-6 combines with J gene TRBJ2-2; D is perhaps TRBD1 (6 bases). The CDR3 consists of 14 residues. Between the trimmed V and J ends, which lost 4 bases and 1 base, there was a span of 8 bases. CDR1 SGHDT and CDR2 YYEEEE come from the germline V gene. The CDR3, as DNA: TGTGCCAGCAGCCCGACAGGGAACACCGGGGAGCTGTTTTTT. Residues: CASSPTGNTGELFF.

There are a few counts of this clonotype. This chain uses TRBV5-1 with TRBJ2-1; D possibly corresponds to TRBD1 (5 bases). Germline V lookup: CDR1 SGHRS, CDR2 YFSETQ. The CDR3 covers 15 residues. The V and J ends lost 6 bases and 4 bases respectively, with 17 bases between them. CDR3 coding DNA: TGCGCCAGCACCAGGGTCCCAGGGCCTTACAATGAGCAGTTCTTC. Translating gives CASTRVPGPYNEQFF.

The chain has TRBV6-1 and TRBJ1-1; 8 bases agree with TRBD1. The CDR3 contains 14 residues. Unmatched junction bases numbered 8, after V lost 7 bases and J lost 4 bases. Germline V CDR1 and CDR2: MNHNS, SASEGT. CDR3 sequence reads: CASNSGGMGTEAFF. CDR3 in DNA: TGTGCCAGCAACTCAGGGGGCATGGGCACTGAAGCTTTCTTT.

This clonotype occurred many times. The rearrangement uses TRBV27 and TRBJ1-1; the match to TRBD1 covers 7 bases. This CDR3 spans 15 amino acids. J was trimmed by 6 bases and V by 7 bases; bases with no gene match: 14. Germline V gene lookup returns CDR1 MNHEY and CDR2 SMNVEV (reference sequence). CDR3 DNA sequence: TGTGCCAGCATTAACCACGGGACAGCCGTCCCTGAAGCTTTCTTT. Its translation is CASINHGTAVPEAFF.

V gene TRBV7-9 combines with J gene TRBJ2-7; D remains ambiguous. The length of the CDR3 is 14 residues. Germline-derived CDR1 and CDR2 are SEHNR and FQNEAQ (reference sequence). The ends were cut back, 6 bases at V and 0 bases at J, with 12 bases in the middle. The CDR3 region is CASSRDANSYEQYF. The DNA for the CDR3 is TGTGCCAGCAGTCGCGACGCAAACTCCTACGAGCAGTACTTC.